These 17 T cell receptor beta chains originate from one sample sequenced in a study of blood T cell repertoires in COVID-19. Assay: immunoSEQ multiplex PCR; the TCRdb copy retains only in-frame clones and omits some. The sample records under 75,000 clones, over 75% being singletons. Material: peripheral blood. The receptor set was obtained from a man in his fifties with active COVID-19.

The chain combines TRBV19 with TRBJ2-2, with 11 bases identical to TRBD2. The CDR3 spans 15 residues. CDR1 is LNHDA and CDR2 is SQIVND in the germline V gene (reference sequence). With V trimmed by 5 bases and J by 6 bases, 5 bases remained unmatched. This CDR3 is CASSPRGLAAGELFF. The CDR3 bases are TGTGCCAGTAGTCCTCGGGGACTAGCGGCCGGGGAGCTGTTTTTT.

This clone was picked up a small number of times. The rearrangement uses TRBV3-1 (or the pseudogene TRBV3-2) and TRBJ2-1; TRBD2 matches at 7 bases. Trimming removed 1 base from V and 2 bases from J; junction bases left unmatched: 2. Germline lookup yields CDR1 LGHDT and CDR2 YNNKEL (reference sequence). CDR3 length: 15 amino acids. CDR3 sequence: CASSQAGGTYNEQFF. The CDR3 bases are TGTGCCAGCAGCCAAGCGGGGGGTACCTACAATGAGCAGTTCTTC.

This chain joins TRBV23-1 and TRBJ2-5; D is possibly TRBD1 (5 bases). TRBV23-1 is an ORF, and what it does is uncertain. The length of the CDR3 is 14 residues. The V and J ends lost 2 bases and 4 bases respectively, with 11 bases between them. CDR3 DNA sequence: TGCGCCAGCAGTCAAGGTCTTAGGGGAGAGACCCAGTACTTC. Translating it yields CASSQGLRGETQYF.

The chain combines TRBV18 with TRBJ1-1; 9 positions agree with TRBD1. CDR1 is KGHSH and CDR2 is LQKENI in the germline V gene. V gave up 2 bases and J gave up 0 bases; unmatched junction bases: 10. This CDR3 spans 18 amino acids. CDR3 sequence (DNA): TGTGCCAGCTCACCAAGGGGACAGGGCCCTGCGGTGAACACTGAAGCTTTCTTT. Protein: CASSPRGQGPAVNTEAFF.

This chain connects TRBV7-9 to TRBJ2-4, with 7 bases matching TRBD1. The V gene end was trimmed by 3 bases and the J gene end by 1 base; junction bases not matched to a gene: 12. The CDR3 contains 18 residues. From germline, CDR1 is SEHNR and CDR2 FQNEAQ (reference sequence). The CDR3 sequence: CASSFDSAGQAAKNIQYF. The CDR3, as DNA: TGTGCCAGCAGCTTTGACTCCGCCGGACAGGCGGCCAAAAACATTCAGTACTTC.

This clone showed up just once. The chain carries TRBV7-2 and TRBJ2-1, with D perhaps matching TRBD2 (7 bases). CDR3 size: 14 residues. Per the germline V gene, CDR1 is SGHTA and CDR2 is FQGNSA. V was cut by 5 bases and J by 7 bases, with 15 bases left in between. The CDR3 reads CASSQRGGGNEQFF. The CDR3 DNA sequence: TGTGCCAGCAGCCAAAGGGGGGGCGGGAATGAGCAGTTCTTC. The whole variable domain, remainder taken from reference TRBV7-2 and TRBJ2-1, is GAGVSQSPSNKVTEKGKDVELRCDPISGHTALYWYRQSLGQGLEFLIYFQGNSAPDKSGLPSDRFSAERTGGSVSTLTIQRTQQEDSAVYLCASSQRGGGNEQFFGPGTRLTVL.

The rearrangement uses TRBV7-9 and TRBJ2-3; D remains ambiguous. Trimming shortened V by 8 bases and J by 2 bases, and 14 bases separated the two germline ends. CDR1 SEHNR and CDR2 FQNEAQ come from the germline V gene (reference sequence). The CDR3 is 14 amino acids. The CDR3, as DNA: TGTGCCAGCCAGGTCGTACAGTTCACAGATACGCAGTATTTT. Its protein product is CASQVVQFTDTQYF. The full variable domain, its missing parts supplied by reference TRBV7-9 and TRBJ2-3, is DTGVSQNPRHKITKRGQNVTFRCDPISEHNRLYWYRQTLGQGPEFLTYFQNEAQLEKSRLLSDRFSAERPKGSFSTLEIQRTEQGDSAMYLCASQVVQFTDTQYFGPGTRLTVL.

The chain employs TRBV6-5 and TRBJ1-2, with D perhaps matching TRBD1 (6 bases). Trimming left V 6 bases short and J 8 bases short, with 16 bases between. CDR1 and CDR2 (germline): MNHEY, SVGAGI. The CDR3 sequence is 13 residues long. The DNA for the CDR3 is TGTGCCAGCAGCCTACAGGGCTCTGGGGGCTACACCTTC. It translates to CASSLQGSGGYTF.

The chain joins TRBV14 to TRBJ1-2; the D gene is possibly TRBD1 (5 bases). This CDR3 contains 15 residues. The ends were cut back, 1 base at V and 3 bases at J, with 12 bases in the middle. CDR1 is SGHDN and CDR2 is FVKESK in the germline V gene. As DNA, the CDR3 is TGTGCCAGCAGCCAAGTGGGCCAGGGTGACTATGGCTACACCTTC. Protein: CASSQVGQGDYGYTF.

In DNA, the CDR3 is TGTGCCATCAGTGAGTCCGGACTAGTTAGTGGAGAGACCCAGTACTTC. Its protein is CAISESGLVSGETQYF. J is TRBJ2-5 and V is TRBV10-3, with 7 bases lining up with TRBD2. CDR3 length equals 16 residues. Germline assignment: CDR1 ENHRY and CDR2 SYGVKD. J was trimmed by 4 bases and V by 0 bases; bases with no gene match: 8.

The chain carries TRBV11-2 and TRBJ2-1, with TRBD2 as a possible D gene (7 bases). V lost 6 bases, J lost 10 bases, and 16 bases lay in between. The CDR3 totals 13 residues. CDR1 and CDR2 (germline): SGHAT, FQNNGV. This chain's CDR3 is CASRLTGGNEQFF. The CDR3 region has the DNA TGTGCCAGCAGGCTTACGGGGGGCAACGAGCAGTTCTTC.

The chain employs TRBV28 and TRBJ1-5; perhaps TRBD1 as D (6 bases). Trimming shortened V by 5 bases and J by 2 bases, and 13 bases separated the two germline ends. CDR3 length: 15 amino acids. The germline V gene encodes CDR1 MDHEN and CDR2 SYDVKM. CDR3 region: CASSRESGGNQPQHF. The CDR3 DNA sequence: TGTGCCAGCAGTAGGGAATCAGGGGGCAATCAGCCCCAGCATTTT.

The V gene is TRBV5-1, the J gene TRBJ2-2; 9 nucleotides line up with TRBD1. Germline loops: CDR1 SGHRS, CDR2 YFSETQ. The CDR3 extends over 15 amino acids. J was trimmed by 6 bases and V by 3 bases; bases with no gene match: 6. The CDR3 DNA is TGCGCCAGCAGCTCTTCCCGGGACAGGGCCGGGGAGCTGTTTTTT. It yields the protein CASSSSRDRAGELFF.

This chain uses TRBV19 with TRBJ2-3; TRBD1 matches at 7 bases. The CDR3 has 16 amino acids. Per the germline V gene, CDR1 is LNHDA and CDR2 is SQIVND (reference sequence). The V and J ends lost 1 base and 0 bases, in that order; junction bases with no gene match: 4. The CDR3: CASSIGTGQSTDTQYF. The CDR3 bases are TGTGCCAGTAGTATAGGGACAGGCCAAAGCACAGATACGCAGTATTTT.

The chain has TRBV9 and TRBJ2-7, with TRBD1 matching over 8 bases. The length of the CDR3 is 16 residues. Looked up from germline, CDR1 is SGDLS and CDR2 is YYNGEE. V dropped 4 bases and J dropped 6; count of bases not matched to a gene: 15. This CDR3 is CASSLTNTGGLGEQYF. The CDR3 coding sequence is TGTGCCAGCAGCCTTACTAATACAGGGGGGCTAGGCGAGCAGTACTTC.

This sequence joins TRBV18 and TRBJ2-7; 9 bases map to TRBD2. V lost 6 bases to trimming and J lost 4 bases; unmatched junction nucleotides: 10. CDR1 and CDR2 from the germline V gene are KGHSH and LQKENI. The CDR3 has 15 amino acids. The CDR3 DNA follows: TGTGCCAGCTCCCCGGCGGCGGGGGGGACGTACGAGCAGTACTTC. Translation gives CASSPAAGGTYEQYF.

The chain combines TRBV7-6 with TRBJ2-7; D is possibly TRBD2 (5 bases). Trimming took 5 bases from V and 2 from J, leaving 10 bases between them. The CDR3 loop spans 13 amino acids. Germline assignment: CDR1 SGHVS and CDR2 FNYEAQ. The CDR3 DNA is TGTGCCAGCAGCGACTATAGTACCTACGAGCAGTACTTC. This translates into CASSDYSTYEQYF.